This T cell receptor (beta chain) was sequenced for a study of shared clonotypes between healthy human individuals. Researchers partitioned CD4+ cells into CD45RA+ naive and CD45RA-negative memory subsets. Some clones are missing from TCRdb's copy, which holds only in-frame ones; the method was immunoSEQ multiplex PCR. This sample has 2 million to 2.5 million clones, with approximately 96% found just once. Study-level results: The study generally estimated greater richness for naive than memory subsets. Among non-shared clonotypes, generation probabilities were lower than among those shared by all four donors.

The V gene lost 9 bases and the J gene lost 2 bases, with 13 bases spanning the gap. Germline V lookup: CDR1 MDHEN, CDR2 SYDVKM. The CDR3 consists of 13 residues. About this clone itself: No antigen is known for it.

Specimen: naive CD4+ T cells sorted from blood. Subset reported: CD45RA+ positively selected. The rearrangement joins TRBV28 to TRBJ1-2; no clear D gene. The source of this sequence is a young man in good health. The CDR3 sequence: CASFQGLNYGYTF. CDR3 sequence (DNA): TGTGCCAGTTTCCAAGGTTTAAACTATGGCTACACCTTC.